This T cell receptor (beta chain) was sequenced during a study of cytomegalovirus exposure and HLA in healthy donors. Study findings and constraints: Three CMV-associated chains proved CMV antigen-specific in vitro.

Germline V gives CDR1 SGHNT, CDR2 YENEEA. The V segment lost 5 bases and the J segment 7 bases; nucleotides outside the gene matches: 6. The CDR3 extends over 15 amino acids. A word on this clone: Its target is unknown.

Libraries were prepared by immunoSEQ multiplex PCR; TCRdb keeps only in-frame clonotypes and omits some of them. In the table there are some 100,000 clones, roughly nine tenths of which are singletons. This chain joins TRBV11-3 and TRBJ2-2, with 11 bases lining up with TRBD1. Sequencing input: PBMCs. The TCR comes from a man between 18 and 29 years old in good health and CMV-seropositive. CDR3 loop: CASSLGTGGNGELFF. The CDR3 region has the DNA TGTGCCAGCAGCCTCGGGACAGGGGGGAACGGGGAGCTGTTTTTT.